This TCR beta chain was identified during a study of blood T cells in healthy people across ages. With a J-beta primer mix and a sample-barcoded 5' primer, a second PCR ran about 7 to 12 cycles. One entry per CDR3 protein, called by TCRdb with MiXCR from the 5' RACE reads. Of about 1.4 million distinct CDR3 sequences listed, approximately 60% are singletons. Germline-derived CDR1 and CDR2 are SGHTA and FQGNSA. This CDR3 has 15 amino acids. V shed 5 bases and J shed 3 bases, with 14 bases lying between them. What was sequenced was blood. The V gene is TRBV7-2, the J gene TRBJ2-1; D is ambiguous. The source of this sequence is a man between 18 and 29 years old in good health. The CDR3 spells CASSPRTVLYNEQFF. CDR3 DNA sequence: TGTGCCAGCAGCCCCCGAACCGTTCTCTACAATGAGCAGTTCTTC.